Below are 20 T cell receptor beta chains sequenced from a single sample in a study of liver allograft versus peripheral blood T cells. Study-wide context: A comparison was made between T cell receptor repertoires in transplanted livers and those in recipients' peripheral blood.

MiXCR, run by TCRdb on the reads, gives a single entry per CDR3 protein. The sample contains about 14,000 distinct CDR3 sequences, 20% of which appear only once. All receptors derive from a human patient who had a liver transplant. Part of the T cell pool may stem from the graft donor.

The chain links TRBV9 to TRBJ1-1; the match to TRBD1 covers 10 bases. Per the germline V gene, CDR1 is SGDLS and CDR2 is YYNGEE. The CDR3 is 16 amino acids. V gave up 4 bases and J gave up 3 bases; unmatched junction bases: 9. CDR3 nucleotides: TGTGCCAGCAGCCCTCGGGACAGGGGATGGGACACTGAAGCTTTCTTT. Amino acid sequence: CASSPRDRGWDTEAFF.

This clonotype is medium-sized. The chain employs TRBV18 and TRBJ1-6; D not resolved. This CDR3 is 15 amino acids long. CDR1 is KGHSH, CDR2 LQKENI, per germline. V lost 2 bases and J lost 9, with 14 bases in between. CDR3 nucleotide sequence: TGTGCCAGCTCACCAGGGCGCCTTCCCATTTCACCCCTCCACTTT. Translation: CASSPGRLPISPLHF.

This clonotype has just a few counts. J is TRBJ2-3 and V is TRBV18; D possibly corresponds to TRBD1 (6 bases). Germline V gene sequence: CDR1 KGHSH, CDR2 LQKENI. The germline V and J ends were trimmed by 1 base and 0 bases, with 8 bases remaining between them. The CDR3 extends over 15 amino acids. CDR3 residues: CASSPQDRSTDTQYF. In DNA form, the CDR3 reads TGTGCCAGCTCACCACAGGACAGAAGCACAGATACGCAGTATTTT.

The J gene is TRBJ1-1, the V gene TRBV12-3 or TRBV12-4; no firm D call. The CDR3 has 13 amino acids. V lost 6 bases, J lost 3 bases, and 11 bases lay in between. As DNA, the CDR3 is TGTGCCAGCAGATGGGTGGAGGACACTGAAGCTTTCTTT. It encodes CASRWVEDTEAFF.

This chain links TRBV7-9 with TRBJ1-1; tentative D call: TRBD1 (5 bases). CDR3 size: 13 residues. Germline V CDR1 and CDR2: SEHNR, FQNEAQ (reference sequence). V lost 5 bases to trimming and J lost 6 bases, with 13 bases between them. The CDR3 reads CASSQSAGAEAFF. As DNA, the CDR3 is TGTGCCAGCAGCCAATCCGCGGGGGCTGAAGCTTTCTTT.

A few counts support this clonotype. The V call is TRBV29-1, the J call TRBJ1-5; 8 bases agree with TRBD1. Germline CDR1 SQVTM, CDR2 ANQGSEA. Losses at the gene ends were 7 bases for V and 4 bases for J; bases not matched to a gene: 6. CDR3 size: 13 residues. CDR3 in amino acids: CSAKQGANQPQHF. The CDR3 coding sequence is TGCAGCGCGAAGCAGGGGGCGAATCAGCCCCAGCATTTT.

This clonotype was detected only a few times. CDR3 residues: CASSFLPPATNEKLFF. CDR3 coding DNA: TGTGCCAGCAGTTTCCTCCCCCCGGCAACTAATGAAAAACTGTTTTTT. This sequence joins TRBV6-2 or TRBV6-3 and TRBJ1-4; D gene uncertain. Germline assignment: CDR1 MNHEY and CDR2 SVGEGT. This CDR3 is built from 16 residues. V was clipped by 4 bases and J by 0 bases, with 12 bases between them.

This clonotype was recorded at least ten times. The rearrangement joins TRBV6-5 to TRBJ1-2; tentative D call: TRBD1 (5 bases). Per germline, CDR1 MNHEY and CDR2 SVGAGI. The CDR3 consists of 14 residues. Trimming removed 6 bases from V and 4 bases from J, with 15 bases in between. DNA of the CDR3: TGTGCCAGCAGCCTCTCCCAGGGCTCCTATGGCTACACCTTC. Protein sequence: CASSLSQGSYGYTF.

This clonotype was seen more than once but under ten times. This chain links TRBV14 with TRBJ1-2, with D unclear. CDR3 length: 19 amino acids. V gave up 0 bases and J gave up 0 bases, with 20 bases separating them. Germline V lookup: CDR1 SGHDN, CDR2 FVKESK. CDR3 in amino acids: CASSQEVRRAEVTNYGYTF. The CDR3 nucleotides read TGTGCCAGCAGCCAAGAGGTCAGGAGAGCGGAGGTGACTAACTATGGCTACACCTTC.

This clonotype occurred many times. The CDR3: CATTPRGVGGYTF. The DNA of the CDR3 is TGTGCCACAACCCCTAGGGGAGTCGGAGGCTACACCTTC. This chain connects TRBV19 to TRBJ1-2, with a possible D match to TRBD1 (5 bases). This CDR3 comprises 13 residues. Trimming removed 10 bases from V and 8 bases from J, with 20 bases in between. Germline lookup yields CDR1 LNHDA and CDR2 SQIVND (reference sequence).

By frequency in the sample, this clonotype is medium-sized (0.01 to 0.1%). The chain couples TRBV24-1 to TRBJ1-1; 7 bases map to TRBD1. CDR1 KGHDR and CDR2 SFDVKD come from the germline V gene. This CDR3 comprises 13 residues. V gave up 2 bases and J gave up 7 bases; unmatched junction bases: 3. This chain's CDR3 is CATSDSRTGEAFF. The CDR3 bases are TGTGCCACCAGTGATTCGAGGACAGGTGAAGCTTTCTTT.

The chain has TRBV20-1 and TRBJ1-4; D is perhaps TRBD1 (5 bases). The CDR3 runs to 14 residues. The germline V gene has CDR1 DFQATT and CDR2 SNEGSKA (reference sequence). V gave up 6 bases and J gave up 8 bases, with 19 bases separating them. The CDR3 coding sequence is TGCAGTGCCCCCGATCTAAGCGAGGGGGAAAAACTGTTTTTT. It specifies CSAPDLSEGEKLFF.

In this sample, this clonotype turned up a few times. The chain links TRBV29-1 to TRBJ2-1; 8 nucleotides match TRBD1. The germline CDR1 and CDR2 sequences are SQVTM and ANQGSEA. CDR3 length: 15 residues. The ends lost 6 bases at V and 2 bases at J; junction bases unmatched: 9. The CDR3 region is CSVQGAEGTYNEQFF. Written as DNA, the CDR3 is TGCAGCGTGCAGGGGGCCGAGGGAACCTACAATGAGCAGTTCTTC.

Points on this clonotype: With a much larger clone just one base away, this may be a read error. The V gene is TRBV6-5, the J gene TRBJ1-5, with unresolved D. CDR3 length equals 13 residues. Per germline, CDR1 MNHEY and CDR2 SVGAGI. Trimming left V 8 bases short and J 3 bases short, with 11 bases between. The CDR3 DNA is TGTGCCAGCGTGCGCAATCCCAATCAGCCCCAGCATTTT. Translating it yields CASVRNPNQPQHF.

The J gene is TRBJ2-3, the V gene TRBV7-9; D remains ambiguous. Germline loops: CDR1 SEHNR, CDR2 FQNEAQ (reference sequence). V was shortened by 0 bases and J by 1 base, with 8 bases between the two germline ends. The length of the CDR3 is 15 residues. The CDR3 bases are TGTGCCAGCAGCTTAGCGCTGAGCGGCACAGATACGCAGTATTTT. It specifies CASSLALSGTDTQYF.

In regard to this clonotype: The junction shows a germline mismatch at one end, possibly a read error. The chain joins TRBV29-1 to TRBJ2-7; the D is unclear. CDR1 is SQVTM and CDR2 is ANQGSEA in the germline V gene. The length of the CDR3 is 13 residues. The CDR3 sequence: CSVEEGISHEQYF. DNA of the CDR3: TGCAGCGTTGAAGAAGGGATCTCCCACGAGCAGTACTTC.

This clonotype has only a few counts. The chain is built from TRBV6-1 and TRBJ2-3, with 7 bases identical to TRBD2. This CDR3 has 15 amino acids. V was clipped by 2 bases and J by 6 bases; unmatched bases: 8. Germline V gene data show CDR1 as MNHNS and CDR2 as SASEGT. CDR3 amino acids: CASSEMLGGGDTQYF. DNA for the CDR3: TGTGCCAGCAGTGAAATGTTGGGGGGGGGGGATACGCAGTATTTT.

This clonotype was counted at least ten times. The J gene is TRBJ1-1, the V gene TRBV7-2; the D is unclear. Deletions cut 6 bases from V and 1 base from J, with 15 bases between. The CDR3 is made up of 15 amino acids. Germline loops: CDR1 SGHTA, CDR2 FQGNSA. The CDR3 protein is CASRLGSWGNTEAFF. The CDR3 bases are TGTGCCAGCAGATTGGGGAGCTGGGGGAACACTGAAGCTTTCTTT.

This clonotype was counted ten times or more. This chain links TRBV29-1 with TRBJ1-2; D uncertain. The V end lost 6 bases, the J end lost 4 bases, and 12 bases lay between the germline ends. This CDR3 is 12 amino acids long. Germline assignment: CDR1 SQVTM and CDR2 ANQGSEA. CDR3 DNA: TGCAGCGTCGAGGTTAAGACCTATGGCTACACCTTC. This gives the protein CSVEVKTYGYTF. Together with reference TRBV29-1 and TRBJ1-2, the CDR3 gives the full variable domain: SAVISQKPSRDICQRGTSLTIQCQVDSQVTMMFWYRQQPGQSLTLIATANQGSEATYESGFVIDKFPISRPNLTFSTLTVSNMSPEDSSIYLCSVEVKTYGYTFGSGTRLTVV.

In nucleotides, the CDR3 is TGCAGTGCAGAAACCCACGTCTCTGGGGCCAACGTCCTGACTTTC. Translating it yields CSAETHVSGANVLTF. This chain connects TRBV20-1 to TRBJ2-6, with unresolved D. CDR3 length equals 15 residues. CDR1 DFQATT and CDR2 SNEGSKA come from the germline V gene (reference sequence). V was clipped by 6 bases and J by 0 bases, with 12 bases between them.